A single sample is the source of the 22 T cell receptor beta chains below, sequenced in a study of technical replicates of blood from a few donors. Method: immunoSEQ multiplex PCR; TCRdb's copy keeps in-frame clones and lacks some. The data contain approximately 65,000 clones, 86% of them singletons. The sequenced sample consisted of PBMCs. The receptor set was obtained from a human donor in good health. Some clones in this sample may be carry-over from other donors' samples.

This chain joins TRBV5-1 and TRBJ2-7, with 10 nucleotides matching TRBD2. Germline CDR1 is SGHRS and CDR2 is YFSETQ. Trimming took 0 bases from V and 3 from J; bases not matched to a gene: 0. The CDR3 extends over 14 amino acids. CDR3 amino acids: CASSLGTSGYEQYF. The CDR3 DNA reads TGCGCCAGCAGCTTGGGGACTAGCGGCTACGAGCAGTACTTC.

The chain joins TRBV4-3 to TRBJ2-1; tentative D call: TRBD2 (5 bases). Trimming cost V 0 bases and J 5 bases, with 11 bases left between them. Per the germline V gene, CDR1 is LGHNA and CDR2 is YSLEER. This CDR3 has 15 amino acids. The chain's CDR3 is CASSQDPGSHNEQFF. CDR3 DNA sequence: TGCGCCAGCAGCCAAGATCCGGGATCCCACAATGAGCAGTTCTTC.

This clone appeared a single time. The chain combines TRBV29-1 with TRBJ2-7; 7 bases are shared with TRBD2. CDR1 is SQVTM and CDR2 is ANQGSEA in the germline V gene. The CDR3 is 12 residues long. J was trimmed by 4 bases and V by 5 bases; bases with no gene match: 5. The CDR3 is CSVQAGNYEQYF. The CDR3 nucleotides read TGCAGCGTTCAAGCGGGAAATTACGAGCAGTACTTC.

This clone turned up a few times. This chain links TRBV18 with TRBJ1-1; no reliable D call. The CDR3 is made up of 15 amino acids. The V end was cut by 0 bases, the J end by 1 base, with 9 bases between. Per the germline V gene, CDR1 is KGHSH and CDR2 is LQKENI. CDR3 nucleotide sequence: TGTGCCAGCTCACCACCTGAATCTAGGAACACTGAAGCTTTCTTT. It yields the protein CASSPPESRNTEAFF.

The V gene is TRBV6-1, the J gene TRBJ2-7; D unclear. The CDR3 contains 14 residues. V gave up 4 bases and J gave up 5 bases, with 15 bases separating them. Looked up from germline, CDR1 is MNHNS and CDR2 is SASEGT. The CDR3 DNA reads TGTGCCAGCAGTGCCTCATGGAGAATCAACGAGCAGTACTTC. The encoded protein is CASSASWRINEQYF.

This clone has just one count. The gene calls are TRBV4-1 and TRBJ2-1; 9 nucleotides align to TRBD2. The CDR3 is 18 residues long. CDR1 is MGHRA, CDR2 YSYEKL, per germline. Germline trimming cut 3 bases from V and 2 bases from J; bases unmatched to any gene: 11. CDR3 in DNA: TGCGCCAGCAGCCATCCTCTAGCGGGAACCCGCACCTACAATGAGCAGTTCTTC. Protein sequence: CASSHPLAGTRTYNEQFF.

The chain combines TRBV21-1 with TRBJ1-2; TRBD1, as called in the table, went unchecked against the DNA. TRBV21-1 is classified as a pseudogene. The CDR3 has 12 residues. CDR3 DNA sequence: TGTGCCGGATCGGACAGGGGGCCTGGCTACACCTTC. It translates to CAGSDRGPGYTF.

This clone has more than one count but fewer than ten. V usage is TRBV5-4 and J usage is TRBJ1-4; 7 nucleotides agree with TRBD1. The germline CDR1 and CDR2 sequences are SGHNT and YYREEE (reference sequence). Unmatched junction bases numbered 2, after V lost 3 bases and J lost 0 bases. The CDR3 runs 15 residues. CDR3 coding DNA: TGTGCCAGCAGCTGGCAGGGGGCAACTAATGAAAAACTGTTTTTT. It yields the protein CASSWQGATNEKLFF.

The gene calls are TRBV20-1 and TRBJ2-1; possibly TRBD2 for D (6 bases). The CDR3 has 11 residues. CDR1 and CDR2 (germline): DFQATT, SNEGSKA (reference sequence). Trimming removed 3 bases from V and 6 bases from J, with 6 bases in between. CDR3 sequence (DNA): TGCAGTGCTAGCGGGGGCAATGAGCAGTTCTTC. This translates into CSASGGNEQFF.

The chain has TRBV12-2 and TRBJ2-7; TRBD2, the D gene given by the table, was not confirmed from the DNA. TRBV12-2 is a listed pseudogene. CDR3 length equals 17 residues. The CDR3 here is CASRLRTSPKNNYEQYF. The CDR3 DNA is TGTGCAAGTCGCTTGAGGACTAGCCCCAAAAATAATTACGAGCAGTACTTC.

This chain joins TRBV27 and TRBJ2-5; TRBD2 aligns across 8 bases. V lost 6 bases to trimming and J lost 1 base; unmatched junction nucleotides: 7. The length of the CDR3 is 15 residues. Germline CDR1 MNHEY, CDR2 SMNVEV (reference sequence). CDR3 region: CASSHGGGPQETQYF. In DNA form, the CDR3 reads TGTGCCAGCAGCCATGGCGGGGGGCCCCAAGAGACCCAGTACTTC.

The rearrangement joins TRBV29-1 to TRBJ1-3; 10 bases agree with TRBD1. The CDR3 sequence is 15 residues long. Losses at the gene ends were 2 bases for V and 2 bases for J; bases not matched to a gene: 3. In germline, CDR1 is SQVTM, CDR2 ANQGSEA. The CDR3 spells CSVESGQGPGNTIYF. The CDR3 DNA reads as TGCAGCGTTGAATCGGGACAGGGGCCTGGAAACACCATATATTTT.

The chain joins TRBV6-1 to TRBJ2-1; 9 bases agree with TRBD2. The CDR3 contains 14 residues. With 8 bases clipped from V and 7 bases from J, the junction kept 9 bases outside the gene matches. Germline V gene sequence: CDR1 MNHNS, CDR2 SASEGT. CDR3 sequence (DNA): TGTGCCAGCCGGGGCGGGGGGGCTTGGAATGAGCAGTTCTTC. It translates to CASRGGGAWNEQFF.

Here the CDR3 reads CASSPRTGSNNSPLHF. The CDR3 DNA reads as TGCGCCAGCAGCCCACGGACAGGGAGTAATAATTCACCCCTCCACTTT. This chain joins TRBV5-1 and TRBJ1-6; 8 bases are a match to TRBD1. In germline, CDR1 is SGHRS, CDR2 YFSETQ. Losses at the gene ends were 4 bases for V and 5 bases for J; bases not matched to a gene: 8. This CDR3 has 16 amino acids.

The V call is TRBV11-3, the J call TRBJ2-5; D is perhaps TRBD1 (6 bases). V was clipped by 5 bases and J by 4 bases, with 17 bases between them. Per germline, CDR1 SGHNT and CDR2 YENEEA. CDR3 length equals 15 residues. The CDR3 here is CASSSTGRGSETQYF. Here the CDR3 DNA reads TGTGCCAGCAGCAGCACTGGCAGGGGTTCAGAGACCCAGTACTTC. Combining the CDR3 with reference TRBV11-3 and TRBJ2-5 gives the whole variable domain EAGVVQSPRYKIIEKKQPVAFWCNPISGHNTLYWYLQNLGQGPELLIRYENEEAVDDSQLPKDRFSAERLKGVDSTLKIQPAELGDSAVYLCASSSTGRGSETQYFGPGTRLLVL.

CDR3 in amino acids: CSAEYQETQYF. Here the CDR3 DNA reads TGCAGTGCCGAGTACCAAGAGACCCAGTACTTC. The J gene is TRBJ2-5, the V gene TRBV20-1; D unresolved. Deletions cut 6 bases from V and 0 bases from J, with 5 bases between. The CDR3 spans 11 residues. Per the germline V gene, CDR1 is DFQATT and CDR2 is SNEGSKA (reference sequence).

The genes are TRBV6-5 and TRBJ2-6; D is ambiguous. Trimming removed 6 bases from V and 2 bases from J, with 11 bases in between. Germline values: CDR1 MNHEY, CDR2 SVGAGI. The CDR3 extends over 15 amino acids. CDR3 DNA sequence: TGTGCCAGCAGCCCCCCCAGCGCTGGGGCCAACGTCCTGACTTTC. Residues: CASSPPSAGANVLTF.

The gene calls are TRBV13 and TRBJ2-1, with 14 nucleotides matching TRBD2. Germline values: CDR1 PRHDT, CDR2 FYEKMQ (reference sequence). The CDR3 runs 17 residues. J lost 8 bases, V lost 5 bases, and 11 bases had no gene match. Here the CDR3 reads CASSKGLAGGTLDEQFF. The DNA for the CDR3 is TGTGCCAGCAGCAAAGGACTAGCGGGGGGTACCCTAGATGAGCAGTTCTTC. The full variable domain, its missing parts supplied by reference TRBV13 and TRBJ2-1, is AAGVIQSPRHLIKEKRETATLKCYPIPRHDTVYWYQQGPGQDPQFLISFYEKMQSDKGSIPDRFSAQQFSDYHSELNMSSLELGDSALYFCASSKGLAGGTLDEQFFGPGTRLTVL.

This clone is medium-sized (0.01 to 0.1%) in the sample. The same CDR3 arises from other DNA sequences in this sample as well. The chain carries TRBV5-1 and TRBJ2-1; the match to TRBD2 covers 10 bases. The CDR3 contains 14 residues. The V gene end was trimmed by 3 bases and the J gene end by 3 bases; junction bases not matched to a gene: 0. Germline V gene lookup returns CDR1 SGHRS and CDR2 YFSETQ. CDR3 sequence reads: CASSSSGGYNEQFF. Written as DNA, the CDR3 is TGCGCCAGCAGCTCTAGCGGGGGCTACAATGAGCAGTTCTTC.

The chain links TRBV5-4 to TRBJ1-5; no clear D gene. Germline values: CDR1 SGHNT, CDR2 YYREEE (reference sequence). V gave up 2 bases and J gave up 4 bases, with 10 bases separating them. The length of the CDR3 is 14 residues. The CDR3 nucleotides are TGTGCCAGCAGCTTATGGAGGTCAAATCAGCCCCAGCATTTT. Its protein product is CASSLWRSNQPQHF. The full variable domain, its missing parts supplied by reference TRBV5-4 and TRBJ1-5, is ETGVTQSPTHLIKTRGQQVTLRCSSQSGHNTVSWYQQALGQGPQFIFQYYREEENGRGNFPPRFSGLQFPNYSSELNVNALELDDSALYLCASSLWRSNQPQHFGDGTRLSIL.

The genes are TRBV15 and TRBJ2-2; 13 nucleotides line up with TRBD2. The J segment lost 2 bases and the V segment lost 3 bases, leaving 12 bases of the junction unmatched. Germline V CDR1 and CDR2: LNHNV, YYDKDF (reference sequence). CDR3 length: 20 residues. CDR3 sequence: CATSSGDRGGLAGNTGELFF. The CDR3 bases are TGTGCCACCAGCAGCGGGGACAGGGGGGGACTAGCGGGAAACACCGGGGAGCTGTTTTTT.

This chain joins TRBV18 and TRBJ2-1; 7 nucleotides match TRBD1. Losses at the gene ends were 3 bases for V and 4 bases for J; bases not matched to a gene: 3. Germline V gives CDR1 KGHSH, CDR2 LQKENI. The CDR3 loop spans 14 amino acids. CDR3 loop: CASSPGQTYNEQFF. In nucleotides, the CDR3 is TGTGCCAGCTCACCGGGACAGACTTACAATGAGCAGTTCTTC.